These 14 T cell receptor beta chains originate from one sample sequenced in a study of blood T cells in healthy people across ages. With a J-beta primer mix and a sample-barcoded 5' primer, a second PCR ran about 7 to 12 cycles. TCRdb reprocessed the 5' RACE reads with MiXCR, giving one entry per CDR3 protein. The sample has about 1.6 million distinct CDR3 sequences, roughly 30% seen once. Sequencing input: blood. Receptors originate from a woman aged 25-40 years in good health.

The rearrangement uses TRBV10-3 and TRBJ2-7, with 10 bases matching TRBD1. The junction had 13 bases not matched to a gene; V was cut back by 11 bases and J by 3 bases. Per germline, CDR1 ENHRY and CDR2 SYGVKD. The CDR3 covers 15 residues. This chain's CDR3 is CAAGQGDSPDYEQYF. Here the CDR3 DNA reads TGTGCCGCCGGACAGGGGGATTCACCCGACTACGAGCAGTACTTC.

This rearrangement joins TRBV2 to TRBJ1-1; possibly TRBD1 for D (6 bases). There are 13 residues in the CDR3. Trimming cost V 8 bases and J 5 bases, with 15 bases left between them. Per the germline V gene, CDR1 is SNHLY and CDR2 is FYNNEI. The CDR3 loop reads CASLARGDTEAFF. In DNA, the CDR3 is TGTGCCAGCTTGGCCAGGGGAGATACTGAAGCTTTCTTT.

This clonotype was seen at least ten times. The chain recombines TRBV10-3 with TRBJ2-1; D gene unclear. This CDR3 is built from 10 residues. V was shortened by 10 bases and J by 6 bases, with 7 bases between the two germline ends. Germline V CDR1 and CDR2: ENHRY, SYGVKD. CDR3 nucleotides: TGTGCCACTTCGGCCAATGAGCAGTTCTTC. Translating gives CATSANEQFF.

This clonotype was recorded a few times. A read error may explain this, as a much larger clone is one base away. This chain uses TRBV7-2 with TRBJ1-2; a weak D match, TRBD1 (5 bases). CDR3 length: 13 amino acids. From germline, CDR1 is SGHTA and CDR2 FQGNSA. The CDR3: CASGLPQDYGYTF. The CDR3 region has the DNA TGTGCCAGCGGCTTACCACAGGACTATGGCTACACCTTC. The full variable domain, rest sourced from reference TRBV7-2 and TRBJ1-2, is GAGVSQSPSNKVTEKGKDVELRCDPISGHTALYWYRQSLGQGLEFLIYFQGNSAPDKSGLPSDRFSAERTGGSVSTLTIQRTQQEDSAVYLCASGLPQDYGYTFGSGTRLTVV.

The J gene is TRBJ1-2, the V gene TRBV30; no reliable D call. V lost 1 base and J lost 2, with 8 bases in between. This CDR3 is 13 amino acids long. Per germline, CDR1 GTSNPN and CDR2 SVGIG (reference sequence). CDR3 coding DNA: TGTGCCTGGAGTGGACATCCAAACTATGGCTACACCTTC. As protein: CAWSGHPNYGYTF.

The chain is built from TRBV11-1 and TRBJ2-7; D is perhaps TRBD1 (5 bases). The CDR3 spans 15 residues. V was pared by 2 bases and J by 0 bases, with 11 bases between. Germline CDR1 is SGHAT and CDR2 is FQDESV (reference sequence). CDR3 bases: TGTGCCAGCAGCTTATATTGGCAGGGCTCCTACGAGCAGTACTTC. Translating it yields CASSLYWQGSYEQYF.

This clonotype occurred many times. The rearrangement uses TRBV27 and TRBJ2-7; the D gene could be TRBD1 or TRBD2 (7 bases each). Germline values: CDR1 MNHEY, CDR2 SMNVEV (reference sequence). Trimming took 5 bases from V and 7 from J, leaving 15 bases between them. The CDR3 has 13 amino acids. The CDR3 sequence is CASSTGTAGEQYF. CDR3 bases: TGTGCCAGCAGTACCGGGACAGCGGGGGAGCAGTACTTC.

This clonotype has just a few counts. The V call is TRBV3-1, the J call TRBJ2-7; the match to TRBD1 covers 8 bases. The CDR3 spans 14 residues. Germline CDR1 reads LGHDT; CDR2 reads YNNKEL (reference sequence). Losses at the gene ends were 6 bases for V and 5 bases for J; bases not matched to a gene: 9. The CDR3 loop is CASSSTGVSDEQYF. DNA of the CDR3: TGTGCCAGCAGTTCGACAGGGGTTTCCGACGAGCAGTACTTC.

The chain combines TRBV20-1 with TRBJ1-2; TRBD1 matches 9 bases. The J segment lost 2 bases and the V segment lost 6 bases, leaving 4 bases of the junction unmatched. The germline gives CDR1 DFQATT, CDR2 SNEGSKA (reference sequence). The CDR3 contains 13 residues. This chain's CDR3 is CSAGGQGNYGYTF. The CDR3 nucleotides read TGCAGTGCCGGAGGACAGGGGAACTATGGCTACACCTTC.

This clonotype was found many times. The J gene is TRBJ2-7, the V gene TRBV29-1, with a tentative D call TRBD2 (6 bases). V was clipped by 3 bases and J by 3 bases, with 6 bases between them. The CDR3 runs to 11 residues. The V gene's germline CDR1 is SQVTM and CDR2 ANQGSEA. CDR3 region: CSVEDYYEQYF. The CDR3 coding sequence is TGCAGCGTTGAGGACTACTACGAGCAGTACTTC.

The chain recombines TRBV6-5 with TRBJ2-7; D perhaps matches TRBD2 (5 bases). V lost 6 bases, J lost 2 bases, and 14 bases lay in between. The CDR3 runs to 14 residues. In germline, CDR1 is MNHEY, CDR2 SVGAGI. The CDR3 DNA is TGTGCCAGCAGCCGCGGCCGGGATACCTACGAGCAGTACTTC. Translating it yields CASSRGRDTYEQYF.

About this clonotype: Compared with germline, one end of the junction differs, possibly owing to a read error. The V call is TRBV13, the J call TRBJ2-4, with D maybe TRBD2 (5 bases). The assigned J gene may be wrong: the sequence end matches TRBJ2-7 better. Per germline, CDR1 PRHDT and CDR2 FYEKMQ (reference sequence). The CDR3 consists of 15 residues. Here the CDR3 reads CTSSLDGGFTYEQYF. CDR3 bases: TGTACCAGCAGCTTAGATGGCGGGTTCACCTACGAGCAGTACTTC.

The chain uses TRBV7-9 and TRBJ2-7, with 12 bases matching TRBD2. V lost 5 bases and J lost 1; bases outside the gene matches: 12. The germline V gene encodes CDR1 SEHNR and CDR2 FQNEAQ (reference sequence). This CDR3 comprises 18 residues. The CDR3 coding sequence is TGTGCCAGCAGCCCTAGGGGTCTAGCGGGAGGGTTTTCCTACGAGCAGTACTTC. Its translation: CASSPRGLAGGFSYEQYF.

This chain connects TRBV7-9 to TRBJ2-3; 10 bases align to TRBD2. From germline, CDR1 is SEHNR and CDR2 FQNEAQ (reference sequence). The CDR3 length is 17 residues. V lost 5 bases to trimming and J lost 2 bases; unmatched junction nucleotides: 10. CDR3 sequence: CASSPFTSGTVTDTQYF. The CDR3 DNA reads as TGTGCCAGCAGCCCCTTCACTAGCGGGACAGTCACAGATACGCAGTATTTT.